These T cell receptor beta chains were read from a single sample in a study of blood T cells in healthy people across ages. In TCRdb, the 5' RACE reads were re-called with MiXCR into one record per CDR3 protein. The sample records roughly 800,000 distinct CDR3 sequences, about three fifths being singletons. The sequencing input was blood. The origin of the receptors is a man younger than 40 in good health. CDR3s include the opening cysteine and the closing phenylalanine or tryptophan. Fields, in order: J gene, clone size, D gene, V gene, CDR3 DNA, CDR3 protein. The D gene is left open where the match is weak. Rows may omit the clone size; those that give it use once, few, many or a size class.

>TRBJ2-7|NA|TRBD2|TRBV7-6
TGTGCCAGCAGCTCGGGACTAGCGCTCTACGAGCAGTACTTC
CASSSGLALYEQYF
>TRBJ2-1|NA|NA|TRBV20-1
TGCAGTGCTTCATCCGGGACGCTTAATGAGCAGTTCTTC
CSASSGTLNEQFF
>TRBJ1-1|NA|NA|TRBV7-2
TGTGCCAGCAGCCTTTCCCGAGGGACTGAAGCTTTCTTT
CASSLSRGTEAFF
>TRBJ2-1|NA|NA|TRBV13
TGTGCCAGCAGCCCGAGAGGGGGACTCCAGGGCGAGCAGTTCTTC
CASSPRGGLQGEQFF
>TRBJ1-1|NA|NA|TRBV6-5
TGTGCCAGCAGTTACAAGACAGCGAACACTGAAGCTTTCTTT
CASSYKTANTEAFF
>TRBJ2-5|NA|TRBD1|TRBV20-1
TGCAGTGCTAGAGATATAGGACAGGGGGGCCTGTCCCAGTACTTC
CSARDIGQGGLSQYF
>TRBJ2-7|once|NA|TRBV10-3
TGTGCCATCAGCGTCGACATCTACGAGCAGTACTTC
CAISVDIYEQYF
>TRBJ1-6|NA|NA|TRBV27
TGTGCCAGCAGTTTTGGCGGGGCATTGAATTCACCCCTCCACTTT
CASSFGGALNSPLHF
>TRBJ1-2|few|NA|TRBV6-5
TGTGCCAGCACCGACCCAACAGCCTATGGCTACACCTTC
CASTDPTAYGYTF
>TRBJ2-7|NA|NA|TRBV11-2
TGTGCCAGCAGCTTAGAAACAGGGAGCTCATACGAGCAGTACTTC
CASSLETGSSYEQYF
>TRBJ2-1|NA|NA|TRBV11-2
TGTGCCAGCAGCCAATCAGGATCCCTCTACAATGAGCAGTTCTTC
CASSQSGSLYNEQFF
>TRBJ1-4|NA|NA|TRBV5-1
TGCGCCAGCAGCTTGGCGGACAGCCTAAATGAAAAACTGTTTTTT
CASSLADSLNEKLFF
>TRBJ2-7|few|TRBD2|TRBV20-1
TGCAGTGCTAGAGGGACTAGCTACGGCGAGCAGTACTTC
CSARGTSYGEQYF
>TRBJ1-1|few|TRBD1|TRBV7-2
TGTGCCAGCAGCACCGGACAGGGATTAAACACTGAAGCTTTCTTT
CASSTGQGLNTEAFF
>TRBJ2-7|NA|NA|TRBV5-1
TGCGCCAGCAACCGGGACGCGAGCTCCTACGAGCAGTACTTC
CASNRDASSYEQYF
>TRBJ2-2|NA|NA|TRBV9
TGTGCCAGCAGCGCGAGCGGCACCGGGGAGCTGTTTTTT
CASSASGTGELFF
>TRBJ1-2|NA|NA|TRBV20-1
TGCAGTGCTAGAGCCGGGACCTTCTATGGCTACACCTTC
CSARAGTFYGYTF
>TRBJ1-1|NA|TRBD1|TRBV5-6
TGTGCCAGCGAAAGGGACAGACGGAACACTGAAGCTTTCTTT
CASERDRRNTEAFF
>TRBJ1-1|NA|NA|TRBV29-1
TGCAGCGTGGGGGGGGGCACCACTGAAGCTTTCTTT
CSVGGGTTEAFF
>TRBJ1-2|NA|NA|TRBV18
TGTGCCAGCTCAGAGCGGGCTAACTATGGCTACACCTTC
CASSERANYGYTF
>TRBJ1-5|few|NA|TRBV20-1
TGCAGTGCTAGAGACAGGTTAGATCAGCCCCAGCATTTT
CSARDRLDQPQHF
>TRBJ2-3|few|NA|TRBV6-1
TGTGCCAGCAGTGCGACTAGTTATGCGGATACGCAGTATTTT
CASSATSYADTQYF
>TRBJ2-1|NA|TRBD2|TRBV12-3/TRBV12-4
TGTGCCAGCAGTCCCCGACTAGCGGGCAATGAGCAGTTCTTC
CASSPRLAGNEQFF
>TRBJ1-2|few|NA|TRBV20-1
TGCAGTGCTAGAATCGCGGAGGACTATGGCTACACCTTC
CSARIAEDYGYTF
>TRBJ2-7|once|NA|TRBV7-2
TGTGCCAGCAGCCCGGCCCCGGGACTCGGCTACGAGCAGTACTTC
CASSPAPGLGYEQYF
>TRBJ1-5|NA|TRBD1|TRBV9
TGTGCCAGCAGCCGAGGGGGACAGTTCAATCAGCCCCAGCATTTT
CASSRGGQFNQPQHF
>TRBJ1-1|NA|NA|TRBV14
TGTGCCAGCAGCCTTGTTACGGACACTGAAGCTTTCTTT
CASSLVTDTEAFF
>TRBJ2-5|NA|TRBD1|TRBV3-1
TGTGCCAGCAGCGGGGGGACAGGGACGGCAGAGACCCAGTACTTC
CASSGGTGTAETQYF
>TRBJ2-1|NA|NA|TRBV27
TGTGCCAGCAGACAGATCGGCTCCTACAATGAGCAGTTCTTC
CASRQIGSYNEQFF
>TRBJ2-3|once|NA|TRBV2
TGTGCCAGCAGTCCGGGGCTAGTCGACACAGATACGCAGTATTTT
CASSPGLVDTDTQYF
>TRBJ2-1|NA|TRBD2|TRBV7-2
TGTGCCAGCAGCGTGGGAGCGGGAGCAAAACACAATGAGCAGTTCTTC
CASSVGAGAKHNEQFF
>TRBJ1-2|many|TRBD1|TRBV12-3/TRBV12-4
TGTGCCAGCAGTGGGACAGGGTATGGCTACACCTTC
CASSGTGYGYTF
>TRBJ2-3|NA|NA|TRBV27
TGTGCCAGCAGTTCGAAGAACACAGATACGCAGTATTTT
CASSSKNTDTQYF
>TRBJ2-5|NA|NA|TRBV4-1
TGCGCCAGCAGCCAAGATCCGGGTGAGGGAGAGACCCAGTACTTC
CASSQDPGEGETQYF
>TRBJ2-3|NA|NA|TRBV3-1
TGTGCCAGCAGCCAAGAAGGAAGGGGGGAGTATTTT
CASSQEGRGEYF
>TRBJ2-1|many|TRBD1|TRBV5-1
TGCGCCAGCAGCCTTAGACAGGGGTTAGATGAGCAGTTCTTC
CASSLRQGLDEQFF
>TRBJ1-2|NA|NA|TRBV19
TGTGCCAGTAGTAATGCTGGGGCACAAAACTATGGCTACACCTTC
CASSNAGAQNYGYTF
>TRBJ2-3|NA|TRBD1|TRBV14
TGTGCCAGCAGCCTCCGGGACAGTTTGATAGATACGCAGTATTTT
CASSLRDSLIDTQYF
>TRBJ2-3|NA|NA|TRBV5-1
TGCGCCAGCAGCGAGGGGACCACTAGCACAGATACGCAGTATTTT
CASSEGTTSTDTQYF
>TRBJ2-4|NA|NA|TRBV7-2
TGTGCCGGCAGCCCCATGGGCGCAGGGGAGCAGTACTTC
CAGSPMGAGEQYF
>TRBJ2-1|few|TRBD2|TRBV7-2
TGTGCCAGCAGCTTAGATGCAGCGGGAGGGTTAACTGAGCAGTTCTTC
CASSLDAAGGLTEQFF
>TRBJ2-6|NA|NA|TRBV20-1
TGCAGTGCTAGAGATAACTCTGGGGCCAACGTCCTGACTTTC
CSARDNSGANVLTF
>TRBJ2-3|NA|TRBD1|TRBV25-1
TGTGCCAGCAGTGAAAACGAGCCCGGACAGGGGAGCACAGATACGCAGTATTTT
CASSENEPGQGSTDTQYF
>TRBJ2-3|NA|NA|TRBV5-1
TGCGCCAGCAGCTTGGCAGGGGTTGATACAGATACGCAGTATTTT
CASSLAGVDTDTQYF
>TRBJ1-1|NA|TRBD1|TRBV15
TGTGCCACCAGCGGAACGCAGGGGGCCATTGAAGCTTTCTTT
CATSGTQGAIEAFF
>TRBJ1-2|NA|NA|TRBV6-5
TGTGCCAGCAGCCCCCCCAACATACGACAAAACTATGGCTACACCTTC
CASSPPNIRQNYGYTF
>TRBJ2-3|NA|NA|TRBV7-2
TGTGCCAGCAGCTTGGGCCGGGACTTCCTCACAGATACGCAGTATTTT
CASSLGRDFLTDTQYF
>TRBJ2-1|NA|NA|TRBV27
TGTGCCAGCAGTCCCCTACTCCATGAGCAGTTCTTC
CASSPLLHEQFF